A single sample gave rise to the 23 T cell receptor beta chains below, sequenced in a study of CD8 T cells in ankylosing spondylitis. TCRdb re-called the 5' RACE reads through MiXCR, storing one row per CDR3 protein. The sample includes a few hundred thousand distinct CDR3 sequences, 15% to 20% of them seen just once. Sequencing was done on a sample of blood, either unsorted or a sorted T cell fraction (not recorded which). Every receptor here comes from a male donor with ankylosing spondylitis or in good health (not recorded which).

The genes are TRBV7-9 and TRBJ2-1; D is undetermined. Germline CDR1 SEHNR, CDR2 FQNEAQ (reference sequence). The V and J ends lost 1 base and 10 bases respectively, with 8 bases between them. This CDR3 has 12 residues. The CDR3 sequence: CASSLGLFEQFF. The DNA for the CDR3 is TGTGCCAGCAGCTTAGGTTTGTTCGAGCAGTTCTTC.

This clonotype has a handful of counts. The chain joins TRBV29-1 to TRBJ2-2, with a weak D call TRBD2 (5 bases). The CDR3 runs 15 residues. V dropped 0 bases and J dropped 2 bases, with 10 bases sitting between them. CDR1 and CDR2 (germline): SQVTM, ANQGSEA. The CDR3 DNA sequence: TGCAGCGTTGAAGACCCGGGGTTAAACACCGGGGAGCTGTTTTTT. It specifies CSVEDPGLNTGELFF.

The CDR3 DNA follows: TGTGCCACCCGCGGCGCGGGAGGGACTGAGCAGTTCTTC. Its translation: CATRGAGGTEQFF. The genes are TRBV24-1 and TRBJ2-1; 9 bases map to TRBD2. Per germline, CDR1 KGHDR and CDR2 SFDVKD. CDR3 size: 13 residues. V was clipped by 9 bases and J by 9 bases; unmatched bases: 8.

This clonotype was counted a few times. The chain has TRBV29-1 and TRBJ2-1; 14 nucleotides match TRBD2. CDR1 and CDR2 from the germline V gene are SQVTM and ANQGSEA. CDR3 length: 18 residues. Unmatched junction bases numbered 7, after V lost 2 bases and J lost 1 base. The CDR3 bases are TGCAGCGTTGAAAGGGGACTAGCGGGAGACGTGTCCTACAATGAGCAGTTCTTC. Amino acid sequence: CSVERGLAGDVSYNEQFF.

J is TRBJ2-3 and V is TRBV10-3; no clear D gene. CDR1 and CDR2 from the germline V gene are ENHRY and SYGVKD. The CDR3 totals 15 residues. V was trimmed by 0 bases and J by 1 base, leaving 8 bases between them. The CDR3 spells CAISESGIGTDTQYF. The CDR3 DNA is TGTGCCATCAGTGAGTCAGGGATCGGCACAGATACGCAGTATTTT.

There are a few counts of this clonotype. The chain combines TRBV27 with TRBJ1-6, with D unresolved. The CDR3 extends over 15 amino acids. CDR1 is MNHEY and CDR2 is SMNVEV in the germline V gene (reference sequence). V was trimmed by 5 bases and J by 6 bases, leaving 14 bases between them. CDR3 DNA: TGTGCCAGCAGTGAAGGGTCGGCGAGTAATTCACCCCTCCACTTT. Amino acids: CASSEGSASNSPLHF.

The chain uses TRBV7-2 and TRBJ1-1; a possible D gene is TRBD1 (6 bases). The ends were cut back, 4 bases at V and 7 bases at J, with 13 bases in the middle. CDR3 size: 13 residues. CDR1 and CDR2 (germline): SGHTA, FQGNSA. The CDR3 loop reads CASSWEQGLEAFF. In nucleotides, the CDR3 is TGTGCCAGCAGCTGGGAACAGGGACTTGAAGCTTTCTTT. The variable domain in full, completed from reference TRBV7-2 and TRBJ1-1, reads GAGVSQSPSNKVTEKGKDVELRCDPISGHTALYWYRQSLGQGLEFLIYFQGNSAPDKSGLPSDRFSAERTGGSVSTLTIQRTQQEDSAVYLCASSWEQGLEAFFGQGTRLTVV.

V and J are TRBV12-3 or TRBV12-4 and TRBJ1-1; D remains ambiguous. The CDR3 loop spans 13 amino acids. V was cut by 3 bases and J by 1 base, with 6 bases left in between. This CDR3 reads CASSFPGNTEAFF. The CDR3, as DNA: TGTGCCAGCAGTTTCCCCGGGAACACTGAAGCTTTCTTT.

This clonotype occurred a few times. The chain combines TRBV2 with TRBJ2-1; D is unresolved. The V end lost 4 bases, the J end lost 9 bases, and 10 bases lay between the germline ends. The CDR3 has 12 residues. Germline V gene sequence: CDR1 SNHLY, CDR2 FYNNEI. CDR3 sequence: CASSVRLSEQFF. The CDR3 nucleotides are TGTGCCAGCAGTGTGCGGTTATCTGAGCAGTTCTTC. The whole variable domain, remainder taken from reference TRBV2 and TRBJ2-1, is EPEVTQTPSHQVTQMGQEVILRCVPISNHLYFYWYRQILGQKVEFLVSFYNNEISEKSEIFDDQFSVERPDGSNFTLKIRSTKLEDSAMYFCASSVRLSEQFFGPGTRLTVL.

This clonotype was counted only a few times. The chain joins TRBV4-1 to TRBJ2-7; 7 bases line up with TRBD1. Germline-derived CDR1 and CDR2 are MGHRA and YSYEKL. The CDR3 has 17 residues. Trimming removed 3 bases from V and 0 bases from J; junction bases left unmatched: 11. Written as DNA, the CDR3 is TGCGCCAGCAGCCAGGATGAACAGGGGTTGGGCTCCTACGAGCAGTACTTC. As protein: CASSQDEQGLGSYEQYF.

The rearrangement joins TRBV24-1 to TRBJ2-7, with D maybe TRBD2 (6 bases). This CDR3 is 16 amino acids long. V gave up 0 bases and J gave up 6 bases, with 17 bases separating them. Germline V CDR1 and CDR2: KGHDR, SFDVKD. CDR3: CATSDLQGGARSEQYF. The CDR3 coding sequence is TGTGCCACCAGTGATTTGCAAGGCGGGGCGAGGTCCGAGCAGTACTTC.

This clonotype appeared a few times. The chain joins TRBV7-2 to TRBJ2-7, with 10 positions matching TRBD2. CDR1 is SGHTA, CDR2 FQGNSA, per germline. This CDR3 spans 15 amino acids. Germline trimming cut 7 bases from V and 3 bases from J; bases unmatched to any gene: 9. As DNA, the CDR3 is TGTGCCAGCACCGACCTAGCGGGAGTCGGCTACGAGCAGTACTTC. Protein: CASTDLAGVGYEQYF.

This clonotype was recorded a few times. This rearrangement joins TRBV27 to TRBJ2-2; 7 positions agree with TRBD1. V trimming: 3 bases; J trimming: 7 bases; junction bases outside the gene matches: 5. The CDR3 is 14 residues long. Germline-derived CDR1 and CDR2 are MNHEY and SMNVEV (reference sequence). The CDR3 region is CASSFTAGGGELFF. For the CDR3, the DNA is TGTGCCAGCAGTTTTACTGCAGGGGGCGGGGAGCTGTTTTTT.

The V and J genes are TRBV5-1 and TRBJ2-3; TRBD1 is a possible D gene (6 bases). The germline V and J ends were trimmed by 2 bases and 2 bases, with 12 bases remaining between them. CDR3 size: 15 residues. Germline CDR1 and CDR2: SGHRS and YFSETQ. The CDR3 protein is CASSLSRGNTDTQYF. Written as DNA, the CDR3 is TGCGCCAGCAGCTTATCCAGGGGAAACACAGATACGCAGTATTTT. The whole variable domain, remainder taken from reference TRBV5-1 and TRBJ2-3, is KAGVTQTPRYLIKTRGQQVTLSCSPISGHRSVSWYQQTPGQGLQFLFEYFSETQRNKGNFPGRFSGRQFSNSRSEMNVSTLELGDSALYLCASSLSRGNTDTQYFGPGTRLTVL.

The chain has TRBV29-1 and TRBJ2-7; D is perhaps TRBD2 (7 bases). Germline values: CDR1 SQVTM, CDR2 ANQGSEA. V was trimmed by 4 bases and J by 2 bases, leaving 12 bases between them. This CDR3 has 13 amino acids. CDR3 in amino acids: CSVVRGAPYEQYF. The CDR3 DNA reads as TGCAGCGTTGTCCGGGGGGCTCCCTACGAGCAGTACTTC.

This chain uses TRBV29-1 with TRBJ2-7; a possible D gene is TRBD2 (6 bases). CDR1 and CDR2 from the germline V gene are SQVTM and ANQGSEA. The CDR3 is 15 amino acids. Trimming took 4 bases from V and 2 from J, leaving 18 bases between them. Written as DNA, the CDR3 is TGCAGCGTTGTGGGGGGAAGGCAGGGACCCTACGAGCAGTACTTC. This encodes CSVVGGRQGPYEQYF.

The chain joins TRBV7-6 to TRBJ1-4; 9 nucleotides match TRBD1. V lost 4 bases, J lost 8 bases, and 5 bases stayed unmatched. Germline-derived CDR1 and CDR2 are SGHVS and FNYEAQ. This CDR3 region has 14 residues. CDR3 region: CASSSTGGGEKLFF. The CDR3 DNA follows: TGTGCCAGCAGCTCGACAGGGGGGGGCGAAAAACTGTTTTTT.

This clonotype showed up just a few times. V and J are TRBV20-1 and TRBJ2-3; D not certain. Germline lookup yields CDR1 DFQATT and CDR2 SNEGSKA (reference sequence). The CDR3 is 17 residues long. V lost 0 bases and J 0 bases, leaving 16 bases between the germline ends. CDR3 sequence (DNA): TGCAGTGCTAGAGACGAGGACCAGAACAAAAGCACAGATACGCAGTATTTT. Protein product: CSARDEDQNKSTDTQYF.

The chain joins TRBV2 to TRBJ2-5, with TRBD2 identical over 14 bases. Germline assignment: CDR1 SNHLY and CDR2 FYNNEI. This CDR3 has 15 amino acids. With 6 bases clipped from V and 5 bases from J, the junction kept 5 bases outside the gene matches. The CDR3 loop reads CASSLTSGRGETQYF. CDR3 sequence (DNA): TGTGCCAGCAGCCTGACTAGCGGGAGGGGTGAGACCCAGTACTTC.

The rearrangement links TRBV12-3 or TRBV12-4 to TRBJ2-7; TRBD2 matches at 8 bases. The CDR3 is 13 residues long. J gave up 6 bases and V 8 bases, and 9 bases lay outside the gene matches. The CDR3 bases are TGTGCCAGCGCGGTGGGCGGGAGGACCGAGCAGTACTTC. It is translated as CASAVGGRTEQYF.

This clonotype was seen once. This may arise from a read error, as a much more abundant clone is one base away. The chain joins TRBV29-1 to TRBJ2-7; TRBD1 agrees at 8 bases. This CDR3 region has 12 residues. Trimming took 6 bases from V and 8 from J; bases not matched to a gene: 9. Germline V lookup: CDR1 SQVTM, CDR2 ANQGSEA. For the CDR3, the DNA is TGCAGCGTGGGGGACAGGCTTTACAAGCAGTACTTC. Encoded protein: CSVGDRLYKQYF.

This clonotype was picked up a small number of times. The rearrangement joins TRBV28 to TRBJ1-5; 8 nucleotides align to TRBD1. V lost 7 bases, J lost 0 bases, and 8 bases stayed unmatched. The V gene's germline CDR1 is MDHEN and CDR2 SYDVKM. The CDR3 consists of 16 residues. In nucleotides, the CDR3 is TGTGCCAGCACCAGGGACAGGAGCTATAGCAATCAGCCCCAGCATTTT. Translated: CASTRDRSYSNQPQHF.

This clonotype was observed many times. The chain is built from TRBV15 and TRBJ2-7, with 7 nucleotides matching TRBD1. This CDR3 comprises 14 residues. CDR1 is LNHNV, CDR2 YYDKDF, per germline (reference sequence). With 0 bases clipped from V and 1 base from J, the junction kept 0 bases outside the gene matches. The CDR3 spells CATSREGQSYEQYF. The DNA of the CDR3 is TGTGCCACCAGCAGAGAGGGACAGTCCTACGAGCAGTACTTC. Drawing the rest from reference TRBV15 and TRBJ2-7, the complete variable domain is DAMVIQNPRYQVTQFGKPVTLSCSQTLNHNVMYWYQQKSSQAPKLLFHYYDKDFNNEADTPDNFQSRRPNTSFCFLDIRSPGLGDTAMYLCATSREGQSYEQYFGPGTRLTVT.